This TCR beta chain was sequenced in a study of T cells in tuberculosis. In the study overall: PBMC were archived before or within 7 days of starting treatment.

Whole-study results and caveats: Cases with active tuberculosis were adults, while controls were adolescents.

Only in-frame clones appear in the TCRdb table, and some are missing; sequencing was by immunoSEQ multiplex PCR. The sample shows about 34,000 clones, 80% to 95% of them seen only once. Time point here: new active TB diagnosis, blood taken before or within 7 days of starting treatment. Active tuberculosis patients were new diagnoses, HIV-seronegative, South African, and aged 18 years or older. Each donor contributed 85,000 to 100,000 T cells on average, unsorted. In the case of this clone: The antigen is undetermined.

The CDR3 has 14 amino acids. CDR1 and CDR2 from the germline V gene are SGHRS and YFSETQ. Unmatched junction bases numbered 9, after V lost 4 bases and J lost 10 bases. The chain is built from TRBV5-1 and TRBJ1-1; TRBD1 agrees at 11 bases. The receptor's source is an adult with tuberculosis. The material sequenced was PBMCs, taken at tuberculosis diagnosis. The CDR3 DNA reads TGCGCCAGCAGCCCTGCGGCGGACAGGGGGCGAGCTTTCTTT. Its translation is CASSPAADRGRAFF.